This is a list of T cell receptor beta chains from one sample in a study of T cell responses to AZD1222 COVID-19 vaccine. The repertoire was sequenced with immunoSEQ multiplex PCR; TCRdb's copy has only in-frame clones and lacks some. This repertoire shows some 120,000 clones, about 90% found once; its top ten account for less than 4.5%. Sequences were derived from peripheral blood, sampled on day 0 of MenACWY control vaccination. These receptors were collected from an adult in good health. CDR3s include the opening cysteine and the closing phenylalanine or tryptophan. Fields, in order: J gene, D gene, V gene, clone size, CDR3 DNA, CDR3 protein. D genes are given only for firm matches. The size field is filled for only some rows; it gives once, few, many or a size class.

j_call: TRBJ1-1; d_call: NA; v_call: TRBV18; clone_size: NA; cdr3_nt: TGTGCCAGCTCACCGGGACAGAACACTGAAGCTTTCTTT; cdr3_aa: CASSPGQNTEAFF
j_call: TRBJ1-1; d_call: NA; v_call: TRBV27; clone_size: NA; cdr3_nt: TGTGCCAGCAGTCTCCAGGGAGAGGTAAAGAACACTGAAGCTTTCTTT; cdr3_aa: CASSLQGEVKNTEAFF
j_call: TRBJ2-3; d_call: TRBD1; v_call: TRBV7-2; clone_size: NA; cdr3_nt: TGTGCCAGCAGCTTAAGTTGGACAGGGTTCGCTTCCCTCACAGATACGCAGTATTTT; cdr3_aa: CASSLSWTGFASLTDTQYF
j_call: TRBJ2-3; d_call: NA; v_call: TRBV5-1; clone_size: NA; cdr3_nt: TGCGCCAGCAGCCTGGGTGCCCCCACAGATACGCAGTATTTT; cdr3_aa: CASSLGAPTDTQYF
j_call: TRBJ2-7; d_call: NA; v_call: TRBV29-1; clone_size: NA; cdr3_nt: TGCAGCGTTCTTGCTGGGCTCTCCTACGAGCAGTACTTC; cdr3_aa: CSVLAGLSYEQYF
j_call: TRBJ2-7; d_call: NA; v_call: TRBV24-1; clone_size: NA; cdr3_nt: TGTGCCACCAGTGACCCACATCCCTCGAGGCAGTACTTC; cdr3_aa: CATSDPHPSRQYF
j_call: TRBJ2-5; d_call: TRBD2; v_call: TRBV2; clone_size: few; cdr3_nt: TGTGCCAGCAGTTCCGGACTAGCGGGGGAAGAGACCCAGTACTTC; cdr3_aa: CASSSGLAGEETQYF
j_call: TRBJ1-5; d_call: NA; v_call: TRBV10-3; clone_size: NA; cdr3_nt: TGTGCCATCAGTGAGTCAGAGGGATCGGGTCAGCCCCAGCATTTT; cdr3_aa: CAISESEGSGQPQHF
j_call: TRBJ2-3; d_call: NA; v_call: TRBV7-2; clone_size: NA; cdr3_nt: TGTGCCAGCAGCTTTTTCGCAACAGATACGCAGTATTTT; cdr3_aa: CASSFFATDTQYF
j_call: TRBJ2-3; d_call: NA; v_call: TRBV5-6; clone_size: few; cdr3_nt: TGTGCCAGCAGCTTGCCTCTCCCGGGGACTTACACAGATACGCAGTATTTT; cdr3_aa: CASSLPLPGTYTDTQYF
j_call: TRBJ2-7; d_call: TRBD2; v_call: TRBV4-2; clone_size: NA; cdr3_nt: TGTGCCAGCAGCCAAGATTGGGGGGGGAGCACGGCCTACGAGCAGTACTTC; cdr3_aa: CASSQDWGGSTAYEQYF
j_call: TRBJ2-5; d_call: NA; v_call: TRBV9; clone_size: NA; cdr3_nt: TGTGCCAGCAGCGTAGCTCTAAGGGGAGAGACCCAGTACTTC; cdr3_aa: CASSVALRGETQYF
j_call: TRBJ1-3; d_call: NA; v_call: TRBV7-2; clone_size: NA; cdr3_nt: TGTGCCAGCAGCTTAGGGTCTGGAAACACCATATATTTT; cdr3_aa: CASSLGSGNTIYF
j_call: TRBJ2-1; d_call: NA; v_call: TRBV29-1; clone_size: NA; cdr3_nt: TGCAGCGTTGTGAATTTTCTGAGCGGTGAGCAGTTCTTC; cdr3_aa: CSVVNFLSGEQFF
j_call: TRBJ2-2; d_call: TRBD2; v_call: TRBV11-2; clone_size: NA; cdr3_nt: TGTGCCAGCAGCAGCGGACTAGCGGGTAGGACCGGGGAGCTGTTTTTT; cdr3_aa: CASSSGLAGRTGELFF
j_call: TRBJ2-7; d_call: TRBD2; v_call: TRBV27; clone_size: NA; cdr3_nt: TGTGCCAGCAGTTTATCTCGAGGGACTAGCGGATACTACGAGCAGTACTTC; cdr3_aa: CASSLSRGTSGYYEQYF
j_call: TRBJ2-1; d_call: NA; v_call: TRBV19; clone_size: NA; cdr3_nt: TGTGCCAGTAGTATAGAAGGGGTCTACAATGAGCAGTTCTTC; cdr3_aa: CASSIEGVYNEQFF
j_call: TRBJ2-3; d_call: TRBD2; v_call: TRBV3-1/TRBV3-2; clone_size: NA; cdr3_nt: TGTGCCAGCAAGCCCCTAGCGGGGGAGAATACGCAGTATTTT; cdr3_aa: CASKPLAGENTQYF
j_call: TRBJ2-1; d_call: TRBD1; v_call: TRBV24-1; clone_size: NA; cdr3_nt: TGTGCCACCAGTGATCGGGACAGGGGTTTTTACAATGAGCAGTTCTTC; cdr3_aa: CATSDRDRGFYNEQFF
j_call: TRBJ1-2; d_call: NA; v_call: TRBV9; clone_size: NA; cdr3_nt: TGTGCCAGCAGCGGCGGGACGTATGGCTACACCTTC; cdr3_aa: CASSGGTYGYTF
j_call: TRBJ2-1; d_call: NA; v_call: TRBV7-3; clone_size: NA; cdr3_nt: TGTGCCAGCAGCCCCAACAGGGTTTCCTACAATGAGCAGTTCTTC; cdr3_aa: CASSPNRVSYNEQFF
j_call: TRBJ1-2; d_call: TRBD1; v_call: TRBV27; clone_size: NA; cdr3_nt: TGTGCCAGCTATAGCCCGGGACAGGCCGACTATGGCTACACCTTC; cdr3_aa: CASYSPGQADYGYTF
j_call: TRBJ2-3; d_call: TRBD2; v_call: TRBV5-1; clone_size: NA; cdr3_nt: TGCGCCAGCAGCGTCGGACTAGCGGGAGATACGCAGTATTTT; cdr3_aa: CASSVGLAGDTQYF
j_call: TRBJ2-2; d_call: NA; v_call: TRBV9; clone_size: NA; cdr3_nt: TGTGCCAGCAGCTCAGACTTACCACCCGGGGAGCTGTTTTTT; cdr3_aa: CASSSDLPPGELFF
j_call: TRBJ1-3; d_call: NA; v_call: TRBV5-6; clone_size: NA; cdr3_nt: TGTGCCAGCAGCTTGGTTGTGGGAGAGACTGGAAACACCATATATTTT; cdr3_aa: CASSLVVGETGNTIYF
j_call: TRBJ1-1; d_call: NA; v_call: TRBV2; clone_size: NA; cdr3_nt: TGTGCCAGCAGTGAAGGCCGACCTATGCAAGCTTTCTTT; cdr3_aa: CASSEGRPMQAFF
j_call: TRBJ1-5; d_call: NA; v_call: TRBV18; clone_size: NA; cdr3_nt: TGTGCCAGCTCACCACCAACGACCAGTCAGCCCCAGCATTTT; cdr3_aa: CASSPPTTSQPQHF
j_call: TRBJ2-1; d_call: NA; v_call: TRBV5-8; clone_size: NA; cdr3_nt: TGTGCCAGCAGCAGTACAGTTTGGGGTGACAATGAGCAGTTCTTC; cdr3_aa: CASSSTVWGDNEQFF
j_call: TRBJ1-6; d_call: TRBD1; v_call: TRBV6-5; clone_size: NA; cdr3_nt: TGTGCCAGCAACATACCGGGACAGCCTAATTCACCCCTCCACTTT; cdr3_aa: CASNIPGQPNSPLHF
j_call: TRBJ2-5; d_call: TRBD1; v_call: TRBV6-5; clone_size: NA; cdr3_nt: TGTGCCAGCAGTATCATGACAGGGACGGAGACCCAGTACTTC; cdr3_aa: CASSIMTGTETQYF
j_call: TRBJ2-3; d_call: NA; v_call: TRBV4-1; clone_size: NA; cdr3_nt: TGCGCCAGCAGCCCTCGAGAGAGGGGCCACGCGGGAAGAGATACGCAGTATTTT; cdr3_aa: CASSPRERGHAGRDTQYF
j_call: TRBJ1-1; d_call: TRBD1; v_call: TRBV7-6; clone_size: NA; cdr3_nt: TGTGCCAGCAGCTTAGAGGGACAGCAAGCTTTCTTT; cdr3_aa: CASSLEGQQAFF
j_call: TRBJ2-3; d_call: TRBD1; v_call: TRBV5-4; clone_size: NA; cdr3_nt: TGTGCCAGCAGCTCAGGGGGATACACAGATACGCAGTATTTT; cdr3_aa: CASSSGGYTDTQYF
j_call: TRBJ1-3; d_call: NA; v_call: TRBV28; clone_size: NA; cdr3_nt: TGTGCCAGCAGTTATCAGGGAATAAGTGGAAACACCATATATTTT; cdr3_aa: CASSYQGISGNTIYF
j_call: TRBJ1-2; d_call: NA; v_call: TRBV28; clone_size: NA; cdr3_nt: TGTGCCAGTACGATAGGAGTCACTACGTATTATGGCTACACCTTC; cdr3_aa: CASTIGVTTYYGYTF
j_call: TRBJ1-6; d_call: NA; v_call: TRBV19; clone_size: NA; cdr3_nt: TGTGCCAGTAGTATGGCGAGCAGGGATCATTCACCCCTCCACTTT; cdr3_aa: CASSMASRDHSPLHF
j_call: TRBJ2-2; d_call: NA; v_call: TRBV28; clone_size: NA; cdr3_nt: TGTGCCACCTTGACGGACTTAAACACCGGGGAGCTGTTTTTT; cdr3_aa: CATLTDLNTGELFF
j_call: TRBJ2-2; d_call: NA; v_call: TRBV30; clone_size: NA; cdr3_nt: TGTGCCTGGAGTGTTCGCTACACCGGGGAGCTGTTTTTT; cdr3_aa: CAWSVRYTGELFF
j_call: TRBJ1-1; d_call: TRBD1; v_call: TRBV28; clone_size: NA; cdr3_nt: TGTGCCGGGGGGACAGGGGGCAGGACTGAAGCTTTCTTT; cdr3_aa: CAGGTGGRTEAFF
j_call: TRBJ1-5; d_call: TRBD1; v_call: TRBV27; clone_size: NA; cdr3_nt: TGTGCCAGCAGTTTATCTGGGACAGGAGGGCAGCCCCAGCATTTT; cdr3_aa: CASSLSGTGGQPQHF